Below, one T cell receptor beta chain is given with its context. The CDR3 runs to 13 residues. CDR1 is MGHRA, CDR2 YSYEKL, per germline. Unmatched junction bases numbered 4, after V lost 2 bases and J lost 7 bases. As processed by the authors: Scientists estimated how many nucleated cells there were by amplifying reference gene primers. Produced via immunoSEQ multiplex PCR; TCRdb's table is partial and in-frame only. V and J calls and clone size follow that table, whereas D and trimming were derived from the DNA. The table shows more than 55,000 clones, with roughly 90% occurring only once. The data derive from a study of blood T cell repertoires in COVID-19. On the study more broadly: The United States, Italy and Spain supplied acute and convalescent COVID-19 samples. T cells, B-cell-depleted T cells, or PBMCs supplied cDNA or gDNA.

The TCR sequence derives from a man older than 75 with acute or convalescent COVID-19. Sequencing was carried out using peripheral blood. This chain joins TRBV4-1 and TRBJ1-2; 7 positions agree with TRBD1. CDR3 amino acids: CASSQPRGLGYTF. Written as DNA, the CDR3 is TGCGCCAGCAGCCAACCGAGGGGGCTTGGCTACACCTTC.